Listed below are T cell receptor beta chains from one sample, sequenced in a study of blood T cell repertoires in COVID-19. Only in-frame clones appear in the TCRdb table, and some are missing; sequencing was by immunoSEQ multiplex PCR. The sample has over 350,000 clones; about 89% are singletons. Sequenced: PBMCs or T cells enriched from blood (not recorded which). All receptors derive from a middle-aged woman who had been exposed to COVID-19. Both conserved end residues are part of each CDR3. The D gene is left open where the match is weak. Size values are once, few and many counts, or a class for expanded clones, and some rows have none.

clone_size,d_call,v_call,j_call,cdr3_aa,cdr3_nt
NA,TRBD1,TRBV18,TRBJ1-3,CASSGTGSGNTIYF,TGTGCCAGCTCCGGGACAGGGTCTGGAAACACCATATATTTT
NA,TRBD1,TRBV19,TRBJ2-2,CASTSRTGNTGELFF,TGTGCCAGTACCTCAAGGACAGGTAACACCGGGGAGCTGTTTTTT
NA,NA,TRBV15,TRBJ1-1,CATSISGKEAFF,TGTGCCACCAGCATTTCCGGGAAGGAAGCTTTCTTT
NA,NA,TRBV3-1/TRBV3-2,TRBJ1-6,CASSRGAGGSPLHF,TGTGCCAGCAGTCGAGGAGCGGGTGGGTCACCCCTCCACTTT
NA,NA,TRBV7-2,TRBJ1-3,CASSLVGQSRNTIYF,TGTGCCAGCAGCTTAGTGGGGCAGAGCCGAAACACCATATATTTT
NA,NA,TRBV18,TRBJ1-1,CASSSGSGTEAFF,TGTGCCAGCTCATCCGGGAGCGGGACTGAAGCTTTCTTT
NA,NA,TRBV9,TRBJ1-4,CASSVTLGEKLFF,TGTGCCAGCAGCGTAACTCTAGGAGAAAAACTGTTTTTT
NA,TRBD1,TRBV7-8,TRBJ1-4,CASGQGRDEKLFF,TGTGCCAGTGGACAGGGGCGGGATGAAAAACTGTTTTTT
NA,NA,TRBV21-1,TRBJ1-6,CASSKRVGTGQLWGNHSPLHF,TGTGCCAGCAGCAAAAGAGTCGGGACAGGGCAACTCTGGGGGAATCATTCACCCCTCCACTTT
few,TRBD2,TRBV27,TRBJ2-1,CASSSLLLSGGGSYNEQFF,TGTGCCAGCAGTTCCCTACTCCTATCGGGGGGTGGTTCCTACAATGAGCAGTTCTTC
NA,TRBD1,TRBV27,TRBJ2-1,CASISYRGLNEQFF,TGTGCCAGCATTTCCTACAGGGGGCTCAATGAGCAGTTCTTC
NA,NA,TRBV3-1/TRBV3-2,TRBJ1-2,CASSDQGRGGYTF,TGTGCCAGCAGCGACCAGGGAAGAGGTGGCTACACCTTC
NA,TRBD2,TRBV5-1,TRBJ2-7,CASSPTGAGAYEQYF,TGCGCCAGCAGCCCCACGGGAGCGGGGGCCTACGAGCAGTACTTC
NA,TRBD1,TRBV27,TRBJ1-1,CASSPGQGAEAFF,TGTGCCAGCAGTCCGGGACAGGGGGCTGAAGCTTTCTTT
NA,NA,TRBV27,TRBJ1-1,CASTKAGEYTEAFF,TGTGCCAGCACCAAAGCCGGGGAGTACACTGAAGCTTTCTTT
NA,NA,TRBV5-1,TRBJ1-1,CASSSTGSGNTEAFF,TGCGCCAGCAGCTCCACAGGGTCGGGGAACACTGAAGCTTTCTTT
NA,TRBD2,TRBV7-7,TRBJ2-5,CASSRVLTSFETQYF,TGTGCTAGCAGCCGGGTATTGACTAGCTTTGAGACCCAGTACTTC
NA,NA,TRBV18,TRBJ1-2,CASSPDSNYGYTF,TGTGCCAGCTCACCTGACAGTAACTATGGCTACACCTTC
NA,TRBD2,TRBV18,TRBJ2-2,CASSWGLAGSERSGELFF,TGTGCCAGCTCTTGGGGACTAGCGGGATCCGAGAGGAGCGGGGAGCTGTTTTTT
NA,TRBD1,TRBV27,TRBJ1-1,CASRTGGNVNTEAFF,TGTGCCAGCCGGACAGGGGGCAACGTGAACACTGAAGCTTTCTTT
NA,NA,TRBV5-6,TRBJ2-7,CASSLPQDRFSYEQYF,TGTGCCAGCAGCTTACCTCAGGACAGATTCTCCTACGAGCAGTACTTC
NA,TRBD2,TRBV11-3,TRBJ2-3,CASSSREGLEKDTQYF,TGTGCCAGCAGCTCGCGGGAGGGCCTCGAAAAAGATACGCAGTATTTT
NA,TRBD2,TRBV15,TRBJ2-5,CATSSSFSGGSKTQYF,TGTGCCACCAGCAGTTCGTTTAGCGGGGGAAGTAAGACCCAGTACTTC
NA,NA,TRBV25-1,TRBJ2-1,CASSDREAYNEQFF,TGTGCCAGCAGTGACAGGGAGGCCTACAATGAGCAGTTCTTC
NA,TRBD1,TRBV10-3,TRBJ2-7,CASKGAGAYEQYF,TGTGCCAGCAAGGGGGCGGGTGCCTACGAGCAGTACTTC
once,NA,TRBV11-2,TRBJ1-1,CASSRTGFSGEAFF,TGTGCCAGCAGCCGCACAGGGTTCTCAGGTGAAGCTTTCTTT
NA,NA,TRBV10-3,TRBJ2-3,CAINVGSTDTQYF,TGTGCCATCAACGTGGGCAGCACAGATACGCAGTATTTT
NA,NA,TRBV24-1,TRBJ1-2,CATSDLLPNYGYTF,TGTGCCACCAGTGACCTCCTTCCTAACTATGGCTACACCTTC
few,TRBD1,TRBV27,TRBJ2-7,CASNLRTGDRELYF,TGTGCCAGCAATCTGAGGACAGGCGACCGAGAACTGTACTTC
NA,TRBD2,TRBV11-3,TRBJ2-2,CASSYRLAGVRRTGELFF,TGTGCCAGCAGCTATAGACTAGCGGGAGTTAGGCGCACCGGGGAGCTGTTTTTT
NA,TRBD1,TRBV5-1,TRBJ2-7,CASSPRTGGSYEQYF,TGCGCCAGCAGCCCTCGGACAGGGGGCTCCTACGAGCAGTACTTC
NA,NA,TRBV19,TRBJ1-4,CASSIRAGVVEKLFF,TGTGCCAGTAGTATAAGGGCAGGGGTGGTCGAAAAACTGTTTTTT
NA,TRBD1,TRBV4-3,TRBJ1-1,CASSQETGQGSGAFF,TGCGCCAGCAGCCAAGAGACGGGACAGGGGTCGGGAGCTTTCTTT
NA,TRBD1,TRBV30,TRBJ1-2,CAWSAMTGYYGYTF,TGTGCCTGGAGCGCGATGACAGGGTACTATGGCTACACCTTC
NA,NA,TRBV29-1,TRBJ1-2,CSVDTAGGYTF,TGCAGCGTTGACACCGCAGGTGGCTACACCTTC
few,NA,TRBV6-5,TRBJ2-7,CASRRPGSPYYEQYF,TGTGCCAGCAGACGACCCGGGTCCCCATATTACGAGCAGTACTTC
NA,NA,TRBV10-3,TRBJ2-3,CAISEAKDTQYF,TGTGCCATCAGCGAGGCTAAAGATACGCAGTATTTT
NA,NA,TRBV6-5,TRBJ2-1,CASSAPGTLDEQFF,TGTGCCAGCAGCGCCCCCGGGACTCTCGACGAGCAGTTCTTC
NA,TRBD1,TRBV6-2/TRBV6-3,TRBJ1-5,CASSHDRERGNQPQHF,TGTGCCAGCAGTCATGACAGGGAAAGAGGCAATCAGCCCCAGCATTTT
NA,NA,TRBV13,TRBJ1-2,CASSLRGGYGYTF,TGTGCCAGCAGCTTAAGGGGAGGTTATGGCTACACCTTC
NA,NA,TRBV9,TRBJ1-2,CASSPSPQGSRGYTF,TGTGCCAGCAGCCCCTCTCCCCAGGGGTCGAGAGGCTACACCTTC
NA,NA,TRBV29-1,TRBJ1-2,CSALGPGAGYTF,TGCAGCGCCCTCGGGCCAGGGGCTGGCTACACCTTC
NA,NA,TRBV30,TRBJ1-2,CAWSLVGAYGYTF,TGTGCCTGGAGTTTGGTAGGGGCCTATGGCTACACCTTC
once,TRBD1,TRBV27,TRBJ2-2,CASSFPPILGQVGTGELFF,TGTGCCAGCAGTTTCCCCCCAATATTGGGACAGGTAGGGACCGGGGAGCTGTTTTTT
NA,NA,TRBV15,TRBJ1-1,CATSPRADTEAFF,TGTGCCACCAGCCCCCGAGCGGACACTGAAGCTTTCTTT
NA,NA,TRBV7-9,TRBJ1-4,CASSLAETGVNEKLFF,TGTGCCAGCAGCTTAGCGGAGACAGGTGTAAATGAAAAACTGTTTTTT
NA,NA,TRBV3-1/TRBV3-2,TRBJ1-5,CASSQGPNQPQHF,TGTGCCAGCAGCCAGGGCCCCAATCAGCCCCAGCATTTT
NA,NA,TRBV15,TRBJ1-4,CATSRAQYATNEKLFF,TGTGCCACCAGCAGAGCACAGTATGCAACTAATGAAAAACTGTTTTTT
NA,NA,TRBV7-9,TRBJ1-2,CASSLDGGITYGYTF,TGTGCCAGCAGCTTAGACGGAGGGATTACCTATGGCTACACCTTC
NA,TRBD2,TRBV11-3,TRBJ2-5,CASSFALHGGGEETQYF,TGTGCCAGCAGCTTCGCCCTACATGGGGGGGGAGAAGAGACCCAGTACTTC
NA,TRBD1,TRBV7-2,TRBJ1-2,CASSLVGGQGTTGYTF,TGTGCCAGCAGCTTAGTGGGAGGACAGGGGACGACTGGCTACACCTTC
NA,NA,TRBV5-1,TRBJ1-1,CASSLARDSQSTGLAAFF,TGCGCCAGCAGCTTGGCCCGTGACAGTCAGTCGACGGGCCTCGCAGCTTTCTTT
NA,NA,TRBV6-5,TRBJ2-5,CASSYWAGITGTQYF,TGTGCCAGCAGTTACTGGGCAGGGATAACGGGGACCCAGTACTTC
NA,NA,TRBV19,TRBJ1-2,CASSKSGTANYGYTF,TGTGCCAGTAGTAAGTCGGGGACTGCTAACTATGGCTACACCTTC
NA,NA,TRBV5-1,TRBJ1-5,CASSLEQVPLLNQPQHF,TGCGCCAGCAGCTTGGAACAGGTGCCCCTTTTGAATCAGCCCCAGCATTTT
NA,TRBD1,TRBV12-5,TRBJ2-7,CASGLVIRDRAEEQYF,TGTGCTAGTGGTTTGGTTATACGGGACAGGGCAGAAGAGCAGTACTTC
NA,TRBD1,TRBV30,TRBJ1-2,CAWSRGQGGALDYGYTF,TGTGCCTGGAGTAGAGGACAGGGTGGGGCCCTAGACTATGGCTACACCTTC